The rows below give T cell receptor beta chains drawn from one sample of a study of T cells after yellow fever vaccination. MiXCR was run by TCRdb on the 5' RACE reads, yielding one entry per CDR3 protein. The table lists approximately 330,000 distinct CDR3 sequences, approximately 4% of them singletons. Sequencing used PBMCs, obtained 5 days after the yellow fever booster vaccination. All receptors come from a man aged 18 to 35 who received the YFV17D yellow fever vaccine. The CDR3 runs from the conserved cysteine through the conserved F or W. D genes are given only for firm matches. Part of the rows lack a size; the others show once, few, many or a class for expanded clones.

13,.,.,TRBV30,TRBJ1-6,TGTGCCTGGAGTCTGGACAGTTATTCACCCCTCCTCTTT,CAWSLDSYSPLLF
11,.,.,TRBV20-1,TRBJ1-2,TGCAGTGCTGGCTTTGGGGATGGCTACACCTTC,CSAGFGDGYTF
13,.,.,TRBV5-1,TRBJ2-5,TGCGCCAGCAGCTCTAGGTGGGAAGAGACCCAGTACTTC,CASSSRWEETQYF
14,.,.,TRBV27,TRBJ2-2,TGTGCCAGCAGTTTATCGTGGGGGAACGGGGAGCTGTTTTTT,CASSLSWGNGELFF
15,few,TRBD1,TRBV29-1,TRBJ1-2,TGCAGCGTTGAAGCCCACAGGGGGCTAGGTAATGGCTACACCTTC,CSVEAHRGLGNGYTF
15,many,TRBD2,TRBV5-4,TRBJ2-3,TGTGCCAGCAGGGCACGCGGGGGGGCACAAGATACGCAGTATTTT,CASRARGGAQDTQYF
14,.,TRBD1,TRBV27,TRBJ2-5,TGTGCCAGCAGTTACGGGGACAGTCAAGAGACCCAGTACTTC,CASSYGDSQETQYF
11,.,.,TRBV6-2/TRBV6-3,TRBJ2-1,TGTGCCAGCGGAACCGGGACAAAGCAGTTCTTC,CASGTGTKQFF
17,.,TRBD2,TRBV4-2,TRBJ2-7,TGTGCCAGCAGCCAAGCTTTTACTAGCGGGGGCAGGCCCGAGCAGTACTTC,CASSQAFTSGGRPEQYF
16,many,.,TRBV7-2,TRBJ1-6,TGTGCCAGCAGTACCCAACAGGGTGTAATGAGTTCACCCCTCCACTTT,CASSTQQGVMSSPLHF
13,few,.,TRBV5-4,TRBJ2-1,TGTGCCAGCAGCTTTCAGGGCTCCGATGAGCAGTTCTTC,CASSFQGSDEQFF
13,few,.,TRBV6-5,TRBJ1-1,TGTGCCAGCACCCCGGGACACTACACTGAAGCTTTCTTT,CASTPGHYTEAFF
15,.,TRBD1,TRBV11-2,TRBJ2-2,TGTGCCAGCAGCTTAGTCCAGGGGGCGTTCGGGGAGCTGTTTTTT,CASSLVQGAFGELFF